The clone carrying this T cell receptor (beta chain) was detected a few times. Its antigen remains unidentified. Time point meaning: pre-sensitization, week 0. Specified treatment: therapeutic diphenylcyclopropenone sensitization with weekly scalp DPC. The total RNA was obtained from whole blood that was not fractionated. TCRdb re-called the RACE reads through MiXCR, storing one row per CDR3 protein. The sample lists 200,000 to 300,000 distinct CDR3 sequences; about 9.4% were seen once. V lost 2 bases to trimming and J lost 0 bases, with 8 bases between them. Germline-derived CDR1 and CDR2 are SGHTA and FQGTGA. This CDR3 region has 16 residues. The data originate from a study of human T cells and chemical hapten exposure. Overall study: The study sensitized with 2% DPC on an approximately 2 cm by approximately 2 cm patch of upper inner arm skin. General observations from the study: Expanded TCR counts at PT1 were positively correlated with the patch test score.

This chain connects TRBV7-3 to TRBJ1-6; no firm D call. The receptor comes from a middle-aged woman with alopecia areata. Some clones in this sample may be carry-over from other donors' samples. Material: whole blood, obtained in connection with sensitization to the hapten diphenylcyclopropenone (DPC). As DNA, the CDR3 is TGTGCCAGCAGCTTAGCGGCGAGCTCCTATAATTCACCCCTCCACTTT. Protein product: CASSLAASSYNSPLHF.